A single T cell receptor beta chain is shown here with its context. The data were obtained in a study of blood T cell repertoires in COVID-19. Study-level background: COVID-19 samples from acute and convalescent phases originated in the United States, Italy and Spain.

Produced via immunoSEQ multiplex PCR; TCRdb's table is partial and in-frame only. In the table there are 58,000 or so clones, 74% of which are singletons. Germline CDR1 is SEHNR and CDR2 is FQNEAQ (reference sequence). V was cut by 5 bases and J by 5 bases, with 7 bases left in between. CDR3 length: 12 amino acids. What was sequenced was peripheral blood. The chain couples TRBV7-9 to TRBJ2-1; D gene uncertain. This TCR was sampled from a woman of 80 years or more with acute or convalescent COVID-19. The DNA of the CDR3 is TGTGCCAGCAGCCCGTTTAACAATGAGCAGTTCTTC. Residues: CASSPFNNEQFF.